This paragraph covers one T cell receptor (beta chain) sequence. Which antigen it targets is not known. Base qualities are not recorded, but no much larger clone differs from it by a single base. This record belongs to a study of T cells in Graves' hyperthyroidism and ophthalmopathy (dated by TCRdb to between 2018 and 2021). Background for the entire study: To identify distinguishing TCR V-J signatures, a discovery cohort of some 100 patients was used, comprising roughly 45 with Graves' ophthalmopathy and 57 with stable Graves' hyperthyroidism. An independent validation cohort of under 20 hyperthyroidism patients and approximately 16 patients who later progressed to ophthalmopathy tested prospective prediction of ophthalmopathy. The approximately 90 discovery patients were randomly split 7:3 into training and test sets. In addition, the study compared T-cell repertoires in thyroid tissue and in blood from roughly six Graves' hyperthyroidism patients. Once sampling was done, hyperthyroidism patients were given methimazole at a starting dose of 30 mg daily, whereas ophthalmopathy patients were given high-dose intravenous methylprednisolone. According to the paper, TCR Vbeta CDR3 sequencing was carried out on around 140 peripheral blood samples, which came from about 45 ophthalmopathy, approximately 72 hyperthyroidism and 17 progressor patients. What the study reported, not specific to this receptor: Most expanded thyroid clonotypes (frequency above 0.001) were also found in blood, which suggests that blood repertoires may mirror thyroid immune responses. In validation, progression to ophthalmopathy was predicted by the model with almost 71% sensitivity and 72% to 85% specificity, a median of around 6.5 months before onset. Sample size was not statistically predetermined, and blinding of investigators to group allocation was not performed. In cross-validation, a model built on a 13 V-J signature told ophthalmopathy apart from stable hyperthyroidism with approximately 90% sensitivity and about 81% specificity, and in testing the same model reached 80%/75%.

The TCR beta CDR3 regions were amplified from RNA transcripts. A first-round RT-PCR of the TCR CDR3 used the HTBI primer set with the Qiagen OneStep RT-PCR kit. A second multiplex PCR round built the libraries, followed by size selection and purification. The libraries were sequenced on an Illumina HiSeq2000 using paired-end 100 bp reads. Turning to the authors' computational methods: SOAPnuke was used to process the raw data, removing reads that contained adapters or uncalled bases, had a mean Phred below 15, or lacked an exact match to the constant primer or identifier. High-quality paired reads were merged with COPE v1.2.5, and unique nucleotide sequences were defined as clonotypes. MiTCR v1.1 was used to align the clonotypes against IMGT TRBV, TRBD and TRBJ reference segments. Analysis was restricted to V-J combinations with a frequency above 0.0001, which covered over 98% of repertoires. The TCS score was defined as F50 (clonal expansion) divided by E x V (chaos), with BLOSUM62-based TCRdist calculated between CDR3 peptides within each V-J. Welch's t-statistics and random forest reduced fewer than 550 V-J features to roughly 13, which were used in a naive Bayes classifier (R e1071). TCRdb handled the public reads itself, with Q25 trimming in fastp and clone calling in MiXCR, and kept productive beta chains. Rows with one shared CDR3 protein collapse into an entry with the most common genes and DNA. The V and J calls, along with clone size, are taken from TCRdb and not from the paper's own processing. The sample table contains some 600,000 distinct CDR3 sequences; only one count was recorded for around 45% of them. The ten largest make up approximately 8.2% of the sample.

Stable Graves' hyperthyroidism was defined as no progression to ophthalmopathy during 18 months of follow-up. The hyperthyroidism patients were between 18 and 65 years old and newly diagnosed, with a disease duration of less than 2 months. The study excluded patients with uncontrolled infections, other autoimmune diseases, pregnancy or lactation. Clinical symptoms, serum thyroxine and TRAb, thyroid ultrasound, and orbital computed tomography formed the basis for the diagnoses. Total RNA was extracted with Trizol reagent, and quality was checked on an Agilent 2100 Bioanalyzer. The CDR3 contains 14 residues, cysteine and phenylalanine counted. Only the CDR3 part of the read is kept: 42 bases, read in frame from the first base. For CDR1 and CDR2, the germline V gene (reference sequence) lists DFQATT and SNEGSKA. The junction shows trimming of 3 bases on V and 5 bases on J, and the gene matches do not reach 6 bases of it.

Specimen: peripheral blood or thyroid tissue (not recorded which). The chain couples TRBV20-1 to TRBJ2-2, with 7 bases in between that match TRBD2. This sequence was found in a woman aged 18-29 years with Graves' hyperthyroidism. Donor details come from another sample of the same person, matched by shared clones. Read as DNA, the sequence is TGCAGTGCTAGTAGCGGGCCTACGACCGGGGAGCTGTTTTTT. This gives the protein CSASSGPTTGELFF.